This T cell receptor (beta chain) was recovered during a study of shared clonotypes between healthy human individuals. Study-wide findings and caveats: The study generally estimated greater richness for naive than memory subsets. Although depth was large, rarefaction showed that sequencing of the sorted subsets was incomplete.

The CDR3 runs 15 residues. The V gene's germline CDR1 is SGDLS and CDR2 YYNGEE. V gave up 2 bases and J gave up 3 bases; unmatched junction bases: 8. To note about this clone: Its antigen is not identified.

Terminally differentiated effector memory CD45RA+ cells were excluded from the naive CD8 cells, which were CD45RO-negative and positively selected for CCR7. Splitting of each subset's genomic DNA was done evenly across several immunoSEQ plates. TCRdb's copy holds only in-frame clones and misses some; the assay was immunoSEQ multiplex PCR. The sample lists roughly 590,000 clones; 95% to 96% were seen once. The material sequenced was naive CD8+ T cells sorted from blood. The TCR comes from a woman in her 30s in good health. This rearrangement joins TRBV9 to TRBJ2-7, with 7 bases matching TRBD2. The CDR3 protein is CASSVSSSGSYEQYF. The CDR3, as DNA: TGTGCCAGCAGCGTCTCTTCTAGCGGCAGCTACGAGCAGTACTTC.